The 14 T cell receptor beta chains presented below share a single source sample, sequenced in a study of blood T cell repertoires in COVID-19 (dated by TCRdb to 2020 to 2021). The library was obtained by the immunoSEQ multiplex PCR assay. TCRdb mirrors the immuneACCESS table, restricted to in-frame sequences. Some clones are absent from its copies; in checked studies, under half trace to an unresolved V gene, and the reason for the others is unknown. The sample table shows over 200,000 clones, and roughly 80% are seen once. 5.1% of the sample is held by the ten biggest clonotypes. The specimen sequenced was peripheral blood. The receptors come from a human donor in a cohort sampled during active COVID-19.

This clone has only one observation. The chain couples TRBV7-3 to TRBJ2-3, with TRBD1 identical over 8 bases. The V and J ends lost 0 bases and 2 bases, in that order; junction bases with no gene match: 16. The germline V gene has CDR1 SGHTA and CDR2 FQGTGA. The CDR3 sequence is 20 residues long. The CDR3 region has the DNA TGTGCCAGCAGCTTAACCCCGGGATTCGGGAACAGGGGGTCCACAGATACGCAGTATTTT. This encodes CASSLTPGFGNRGSTDTQYF.

V usage is TRBV7-3 and J usage is TRBJ1-4; D is unresolved. The DNA end lines up better with TRBJ2-2; the J call may be wrong. The CDR3 has 15 amino acids. Looked up from germline, CDR1 is SGHTA and CDR2 is FQGTGA. CDR3 DNA: TGTGCCAGCAGCCTTAACCGGGCGCAAGGGAGGGAGCTGTTTTTT. Its translation is CASSLNRAQGRELFF.

This clone was counted between two and nine times. The genes are TRBV7-2 and TRBJ1-2; tentative D call: TRBD1 (6 bases). CDR1 is SGHTA and CDR2 is FQGNSA in the germline V gene. The V end was cut by 1 base, the J end by 4 bases, with 16 bases between. The CDR3 has 16 residues. The CDR3 protein is CASSLDPRGGGYGYTF. The DNA of the CDR3 is TGTGCCAGCAGCTTAGACCCCCGGGGGGGCGGCTATGGCTACACCTTC.

The chain combines TRBV4-2 with TRBJ1-1; D perhaps matches TRBD1 (5 bases). V lost 0 bases and J lost 4, with 9 bases in between. CDR3 length: 14 residues. Germline CDR1 LGHNA, CDR2 YNFKEQ. The CDR3 region is CASSQDAGGTEAFF. In DNA, the CDR3 is TGTGCCAGCAGCCAAGACGCGGGGGGCACTGAAGCTTTCTTT.

V gene TRBV4-2 combines with J gene TRBJ1-5; 8 bases are a match to TRBD1. With V trimmed by 0 bases and J by 0 bases, 7 bases remained unmatched. CDR3 length: 18 residues. Per germline, CDR1 LGHNA and CDR2 YNFKEQ. In DNA form, the CDR3 reads TGTGCCAGCAGCCAAGAGGGCAGGGGGCAAAGTAGCAATCAGCCCCAGCATTTT. It translates to CASSQEGRGQSSNQPQHF.

The rearrangement uses TRBV5-6 and TRBJ2-7; the match to TRBD2 covers 7 bases. The ends lost 1 base at V and 5 bases at J; junction bases unmatched: 9. Germline V gene data show CDR1 as SGHDT and CDR2 as YYEEEE. This CDR3 spans 15 amino acids. CDR3 coding DNA: TGTGCCAGCAGCTTGAATGGCGGGAGCCTCAACGAGCAGTACTTC. This encodes CASSLNGGSLNEQYF.

This rearrangement joins TRBV6-2 or TRBV6-3 to TRBJ2-7; 8 bases map to TRBD2. The CDR3 runs to 14 residues. Germline loops: CDR1 MNHEY, CDR2 SVGEGT. The junction had 7 bases not matched to a gene; V was cut back by 4 bases and J by 5 bases. CDR3 residues: CASSSGTSIHEQYF. The CDR3 region has the DNA TGTGCCAGCAGTTCCGGGACTAGTATCCACGAGCAGTACTTC.

The chain has TRBV27 and TRBJ2-5; 7 bases align to TRBD2. V lost 5 bases, J lost 0 bases, and 9 bases stayed unmatched. CDR1 and CDR2 from the germline V gene are MNHEY and SMNVEV (reference sequence). This CDR3 has 16 residues. The CDR3 DNA sequence: TGTGCCAGCAGTCAGACTAGCCCCAGATACCAAGAGACCCAGTACTTC. Translation gives CASSQTSPRYQETQYF.

The chain is built from TRBV30 and TRBJ1-5; D is undetermined. The CDR3 contains 12 residues. The V end lost 6 bases, the J end lost 6 bases, and 12 bases lay between the germline ends. Germline V gene lookup returns CDR1 GTSNPN and CDR2 SVGIG (reference sequence). For the CDR3, the DNA is TGTGCCTGCGGACGACATGGTCAGCCCCAGCATTTT. It translates to CACGRHGQPQHF. The full variable domain, with the rest looked up from reference TRBV30 and TRBJ1-5, is SQTIHQWPATLVQPVGSPLSLECTVEGTSNPNLYWYRQAAGRGLQLLFYSVGIGQISSEVPQNLSASRPQDRQFILSSKKLLLSDSGFYLCACGRHGQPQHFGDGTRLSIL.

The chain's CDR3 is CASRVASGNTGELFF. CDR3 in DNA: TGTGCCAGCCGAGTCGCTAGCGGGAACACCGGGGAGCTGTTTTTT. The rearrangement links TRBV9 to TRBJ2-2; 7 bases fit TRBD2. Germline values: CDR1 SGDLS, CDR2 YYNGEE. V trimming: 7 bases; J trimming: 1 base; junction bases outside the gene matches: 7. This CDR3 contains 15 residues.

The chain combines TRBV9 with TRBJ2-3; 9 bases line up with TRBD2. The germline V gene has CDR1 SGDLS and CDR2 YYNGEE. With V trimmed by 0 bases and J by 4 bases, 6 bases remained unmatched. The length of the CDR3 is 16 residues. CDR3 region: CASSVAGSGRSDTQYF. CDR3 DNA: TGTGCCAGCAGCGTAGCGGGTAGCGGGAGATCAGATACGCAGTATTTT.

This chain uses TRBV3-1 (or the pseudogene TRBV3-2) with TRBJ2-7; 7 nucleotides agree with TRBD1. The germline CDR1 and CDR2 sequences are LGHDT and YNNKEL (reference sequence). This CDR3 contains 16 residues. Trimming at V came to 3 bases and at J to 4 bases, leaving 12 bases not matched to a gene. CDR3 protein: CASSQRTGPIKYEQYF. The CDR3 DNA follows: TGTGCCAGCAGCCAGAGGACAGGACCGATTAAATACGAGCAGTACTTC.

The chain is built from TRBV12-3 or TRBV12-4 and TRBJ2-7, with D possibly matching TRBD1 (5 bases). The V end was cut by 6 bases, the J end by 0 bases, with 9 bases between. This CDR3 is built from 13 residues. CDR3 bases: TGTGCCAGCAGCTACAGGCCCTCCTACGAGCAGTACTTC. It specifies CASSYRPSYEQYF.

J is TRBJ2-2 and V is TRBV7-6; D is possibly TRBD1 (5 bases). CDR1 SGHVS and CDR2 FNYEAQ come from the germline V gene. The CDR3 is 13 residues long. Trimming shortened V by 7 bases and J by 1 base, and 7 bases separated the two germline ends. CDR3 DNA sequence: TGTGCCAGCAAAACAGGGAACACCGGGGAGCTGTTTTTT. Its translation is CASKTGNTGELFF. The variable domain in full, with the rest retrieved from reference TRBV7-6 and TRBJ2-2, is GAGVSQSPRYKVTKRGQDVALRCDPISGHVSLYWYRQALGQGPEFLTYFNYEAQQDKSGLPNDRFSAERPEGSISTLTIQRTEQRDSAMYRCASKTGNTGELFFGEGSRLTVL.